The clone carrying this T cell receptor (beta chain) was detected a few times. Its specificity is not known. The junction departs from the called germline gene at one end, perhaps through a read error. The data were taken from a study of CD8 T cells in Susac syndrome. Study-level background: When blood was drawn, the patients with Susac syndrome were therapy-naive, on corticosteroids, or on intravenous immunoglobulin alone.

The RNA, roughly 0.45 to 1 ug, was put through reverse transcription using random hexamers. A multiplex approach, immunoSEQ multiplex PCR, amplified TCR beta CDR3 across 54 Vbeta and 13 Jbeta. One entry per CDR3 protein results from TCRdb running MiXCR on the immunoSEQ multiplex PCR reads. The sample carries 150,000 to 200,000 distinct CDR3 sequences, roughly 91% recorded once. CDR1 is SSHAT, CDR2 FNYEAQ, per germline (reference sequence). The CDR3 runs 15 residues. Overall study findings and caveats: Repertoires of Susac syndrome CD4+ T cells lacked clonal expansion.

The TCR originated in a human donor with Susac syndrome. The chain couples TRBV7-7 to TRBJ2-6; D call uncertain. Specimen: CD4+ T cells from PBMCs. The CDR3 loop reads CASSPAGSGANVLTF. CDR3 nucleotide sequence: TGTGCTAGCAGCCCCGCCGGTTCTGGGGCCAACGTCCTGACTTTC.